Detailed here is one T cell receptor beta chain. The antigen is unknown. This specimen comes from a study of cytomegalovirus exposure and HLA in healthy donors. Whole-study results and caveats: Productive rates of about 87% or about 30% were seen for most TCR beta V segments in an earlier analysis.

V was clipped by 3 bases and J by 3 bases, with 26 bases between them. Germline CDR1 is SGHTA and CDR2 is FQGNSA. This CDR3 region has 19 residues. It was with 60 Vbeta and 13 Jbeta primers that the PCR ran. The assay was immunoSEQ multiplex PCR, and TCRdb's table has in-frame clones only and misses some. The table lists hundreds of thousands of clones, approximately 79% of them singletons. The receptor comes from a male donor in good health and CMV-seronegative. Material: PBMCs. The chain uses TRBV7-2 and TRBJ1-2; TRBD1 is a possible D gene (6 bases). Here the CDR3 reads CASSFSQTPIRGGDYGYTF. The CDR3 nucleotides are TGTGCCAGCAGCTTTTCCCAAACTCCAATAAGGGGGGGGGACTATGGCTACACCTTC.